Listed below are T cell receptor beta chains from one sample, sequenced in a study of OX40 agonist ivuxolimab in advanced cancers. Only in-frame clones appear in the TCRdb table, and some are missing; sequencing was by immunoSEQ multiplex PCR. The sample carries tens of thousands of clones, approximately 86% recorded once. Specimen: CD4+ or CD8+ T cells sorted from blood, collected in a trial of the OX40 agonist ivuxolimab. These receptors were collected from an adult with an advanced solid tumor such as melanoma, head and neck, liver or kidney cancer. CDR3s include the opening cysteine and the closing phenylalanine or tryptophan. The D gene is left open where the match is weak. Size is omitted from some rows. Given values are once, few, many or a class for expanded clones.

V gene	clone size	J gene	CDR3 length	D gene	CDR3 DNA	CDR3 protein
TRBV6-5	-	TRBJ2-4	12	-	TGTGCCTCCACCGGGGTGGGAAACATTCAGTACTTC	CASTGVGNIQYF
TRBV28	-	TRBJ1-2	11	-	TGTGCCAGCGGGTCCGTCTATGGCTACACCTTC	CASGSVYGYTF
TRBV11-2	-	TRBJ2-7	14	-	TGTGCCAGCAGGGATACAGGTTCGATCTACGAGCAGTACTTC	CASRDTGSIYEQYF
TRBV6-5	few	TRBJ1-1	11	-	TGTGCCAGCAGAGACCAGGGGGAAGCTTTCTTT	CASRDQGEAFF
TRBV5-6	once	TRBJ1-5	15	-	TGTGCCAGCAGCCTGCGGGCTTATAGCAATCAGCCCCAGCATTTT	CASSLRAYSNQPQHF
TRBV12-2	-	TRBJ2-7	15	-	TGTGCAAGTCGCTTAGGTTCGGCGGGGGAGTACGAGCAGTACTTC	CASRLGSAGEYEQYF
TRBV28	-	TRBJ1-2	14	TRBD1	TGTGCCAGCAGTTTTTGGGACAGGGACTATGGCTACACCTTC	CASSFWDRDYGYTF
TRBV4-3	-	TRBJ2-1	18	TRBD2	TGCGCCAGCAGCCAAGTAATGATTACTAGCGGGACGTACAATGAGCAGTTCTTC	CASSQVMITSGTYNEQFF
TRBV30	few	TRBJ1-1	13	-	TGTGCCTGGAACAGACGTCCGAACACTGAAGCTTTCTTT	CAWNRRPNTEAFF
TRBV7-2	-	TRBJ1-1	13	-	TGTGCCAGCAGCTTAGCTATGAACACTGAAGCTTTCTTT	CASSLAMNTEAFF
TRBV5-1	-	TRBJ2-3	14	-	TGCGCCAGCACCAGTGGACTGGATACAGATACGCAGTATTTT	CASTSGLDTDTQYF
TRBV5-4	-	TRBJ2-7	16	-	TGTGCCAGCAGCCCCGAGGGACTTTCACCGATCTACGAGCAGTACTTC	CASSPEGLSPIYEQYF
TRBV6-5	-	TRBJ1-1	14	-	TGTGCCAGCAGTTACGGGTATAAAAACACTGAAGCTTTCTTT	CASSYGYKNTEAFF
TRBV4-3	-	TRBJ1-2	20	TRBD1	TGCGCCAGCAGCCAAGAACTTCCGGGACAGAGTTTTGGAGCTAACTATGGCTACACCTTC	CASSQELPGQSFGANYGYTF
TRBV6-1	-	TRBJ1-4	15	-	TGTGCCAGCAGTGGGGACGCTGCAACTAATGAAAAACTGTTTTTT	CASSGDAATNEKLFF
TRBV9	-	TRBJ2-2	12	-	TGTGCCAGCAGCGCACACCCCGGGGAGCTGTTTTTT	CASSAHPGELFF
TRBV13	-	TRBJ1-4	16	-	TGTGCCAGCAGCTTACGGGTAGTCGTGGGAGGTGAAAAACTGTTTTTT	CASSLRVVVGGEKLFF
TRBV7-3	-	TRBJ2-2	16	-	TGTGCCAGCAGCTTATGGGCAGGGGCCAACACCGGGGAGCTGTTTTTT	CASSLWAGANTGELFF
TRBV7-7	-	TRBJ2-1	14	-	TGTGCTAGCAGCTTAGGTGGGACGGTGAATGAGCAGTTCTTC	CASSLGGTVNEQFF
TRBV30	-	TRBJ2-1	15	TRBD2	TGTGCCTGGACCCCCTTGGGGGGGAATAAAAATGAGCAGTTCTTC	CAWTPLGGNKNEQFF
TRBV4-3	-	TRBJ1-1	14	-	TGCGCCAGCAGCCAAGGAATAAGTAACACTGAAGCTTTCTTT	CASSQGISNTEAFF
TRBV6-1	-	TRBJ1-1	12	-	TGTGCCAGCAGTTTAGGGGTCCCGGCAGCTTTCTTT	CASSLGVPAAFF
TRBV11-2	-	TRBJ2-1	14	-	TGTGCCAGCAGCTTAGGACAGGCTTACAATGAGCAGTTCTTC	CASSLGQAYNEQFF
TRBV6-6	-	TRBJ2-7	14	-	TGTGCCAGCAGACGACCGGAGAAGGGGGACGAGCAGTACTTC	CASRRPEKGDEQYF
TRBV27	-	TRBJ1-5	15	-	TGTGCCAGCAGAATGAACGCGGGTAGCAATCAGCCCCAGCATTTT	CASRMNAGSNQPQHF
TRBV28	-	TRBJ1-2	15	-	TGTGCCAGCAGTTTCGGTTCAGGCGCAGCCTATGGCTACACCTTC	CASSFGSGAAYGYTF
TRBV5-4	-	TRBJ1-1	15	TRBD1	TGTGCCAGCAGCGGGCGAACAGGGGGCGGCACTGAAGCTTTCTTT	CASSGRTGGGTEAFF
TRBV7-2	-	TRBJ1-4	14	TRBD1	TGTGCCAGCAGCTCGGGACAGATGAATGAAAAACTGTTTTTT	CASSSGQMNEKLFF
TRBV4-1	once	TRBJ2-5	15	-	TGCGCCAGCAGCCAGAGATTGGACAGAGAAGAGACCCAGTACTTC	CASSQRLDREETQYF
TRBV13	-	TRBJ1-1	14	-	TGTGCCAGCAGCCTCAGAAGACACAACACTGAAGCTTTCTTT	CASSLRRHNTEAFF
TRBV6-5	-	TRBJ2-7	13	-	TGTGCCAGCAACAGGGCCCCTTCCTACGAGCAGTACTTC	CASNRAPSYEQYF
TRBV19	-	TRBJ2-4	15	-	TGTGCCAGTAGTATAGGTGGGATTGCCGGAAACATTCAGTACTTC	CASSIGGIAGNIQYF
TRBV2	few	TRBJ2-5	14	TRBD2	TGTGCCAGCCGGGGACTAGCGGGAGTAGAGACCCAGTACTTC	CASRGLAGVETQYF
TRBV2	-	TRBJ1-5	13	-	TGTGCCAGCAGTGAGGGGTTACAGGGGCCCCAGCATTTT	CASSEGLQGPQHF
TRBV6-1	-	TRBJ1-3	17	-	TGTGCCAGCAGTGAAAATATTGGGCCGAACTCTGGAAACACCATATATTTT	CASSENIGPNSGNTIYF
TRBV5-6	-	TRBJ2-5	13	-	TGTGCCAGCAGCCAAGGGACTCAAGAGACCCAGTACTTC	CASSQGTQETQYF
TRBV5-1	once	TRBJ1-4	14	-	TGCGCCAGCAGACAGGAAGCAACTAATGAAAAACTGTTTTTT	CASRQEATNEKLFF